This T cell receptor (beta chain) is from a study of cytotoxic CD8 clonotypes in ibrutinib-treated CLL. Sequencing used immunoSEQ multiplex PCR; TCRdb keeps in-frame clones, though not all of them. The sample has roughly 200,000 clones; about two thirds are singletons. Library input was about 2.2 micrograms of DNA from cryopreserved PBMCs. The CDR3 consists of 17 residues. The J segment lost 9 bases and the V segment lost 3 bases, leaving 10 bases of the junction unmatched. CDR1 is SGHRS, CDR2 YFSETQ, per germline. The specimen comprised PBMCs, sampled after 24 months of ibrutinib treatment. This TCR was recovered from a human donor with chronic lymphocytic leukemia. V usage is TRBV5-1 and J usage is TRBJ2-1; 15 positions match TRBD2. The CDR3 protein is CASSSSWTSGRALEQFF. DNA for the CDR3: TGCGCCAGCAGCTCGAGCTGGACTAGCGGGAGGGCCCTTGAGCAGTTCTTC.